A single sample is the source of the 9 T cell receptor beta chains below, sequenced in a study of blood T cell repertoires in COVID-19. Here immunoSEQ multiplex PCR was the method, and the copy in TCRdb shows in-frame clones only, minus some. The repertoire holds a few hundred thousand clones, with 88% as singletons. Sequencing was carried out using peripheral blood. These TCRs come from a man between 18 and 29 years old with active or convalescent COVID-19.

This clone was observed a handful of times. The chain carries TRBV6-2 or TRBV6-3 and TRBJ1-5; 12 positions agree with TRBD1. This CDR3 is built from 15 residues. Germline-derived CDR1 and CDR2 are MNHEY and SVGEGT. The junction had 6 bases not matched to a gene; V was cut back by 5 bases and J by 7 bases. The CDR3 loop reads CASSTGTGGLQPQHF. For the CDR3, the DNA is TGTGCCAGCAGTACCGGGACAGGGGGCTTGCAGCCCCAGCATTTT.

CDR3 sequence (DNA): TGCGCCAGCACCTCCGGGGTCGAGAACTATGGCTACACCTTC. It is translated as CASTSGVENYGYTF. The chain couples TRBV4-3 to TRBJ1-2; D not certain. The CDR3 is 14 residues long. Trimming took 7 bases from V and 2 from J, leaving 14 bases between them. CDR1 and CDR2 from the germline V gene are LGHNA and YSLEER.

In DNA, the CDR3 is TGTGCCAGTAGGGGGACAGTCAATCAGCCCCAGCATTTT. Translated, it gives CASRGTVNQPQHF. The chain couples TRBV19 to TRBJ1-5, with 7 bases lining up with TRBD1. With V trimmed by 6 bases and J by 3 bases, 2 bases remained unmatched. This CDR3 has 13 residues. CDR1 and CDR2 (germline): LNHDA, SQIVND (reference sequence).

The chain is built from TRBV11-2 and TRBJ2-1; D not resolved. The CDR3 contains 12 residues. Per the germline V gene, CDR1 is SGHAT and CDR2 is FQNNGV. V was cut by 5 bases and J by 9 bases, with 11 bases left in between. The CDR3 DNA is TGTGCCAGCAGCCCCGGTTATGGTGAGCAGTTCTTC. Translation gives CASSPGYGEQFF.

V is TRBV7-2 and J is TRBJ2-3; 8 positions match TRBD2. The CDR3 loop spans 14 amino acids. Trimming removed 4 bases from V and 0 bases from J; junction bases left unmatched: 0. Germline CDR1 SGHTA, CDR2 FQGNSA. CDR3 in amino acids: CASSSGGSTDTQYF. DNA for the CDR3: TGTGCCAGCAGCTCGGGGGGGAGCACAGATACGCAGTATTTT.

The chain is built from TRBV7-9 and TRBJ2-1, with 7 positions matching TRBD1. From germline, CDR1 is SEHNR and CDR2 FQNEAQ (reference sequence). This CDR3 spans 16 amino acids. V shed 5 bases and J 0 bases; nucleotides not matched to a gene: 7. Here the CDR3 DNA reads TGTGCCAGCAGCAAAAGACAGGGTATCTCCTACAATGAGCAGTTCTTC. It is translated as CASSKRQGISYNEQFF.

This clone was detected a few times. The chain joins TRBV7-2 to TRBJ1-1; D remains ambiguous. Germline loops: CDR1 SGHTA, CDR2 FQGNSA. The CDR3 contains 14 residues. The V and J ends lost 2 bases and 7 bases respectively, with 14 bases between them. CDR3 coding DNA: TGTGCCAGCAGCTTAAGTGCAGTTTATAATGAAGCTTTCTTT. It is translated as CASSLSAVYNEAFF.

The chain has TRBV5-4 and TRBJ2-3; 14 bases line up with TRBD2. The CDR3 sequence is 16 residues long. The ends lost 3 bases at V and 5 bases at J; junction bases unmatched: 5. From germline, CDR1 is SGHNT and CDR2 YYREEE (reference sequence). The CDR3 nucleotides read TGTGCCAGCAGCTCTGGACTAGCGGGGGGCGAAGATACGCAGTATTTT. Its translation is CASSSGLAGGEDTQYF. The variable domain in full, completed from reference TRBV5-4 and TRBJ2-3, reads ETGVTQSPTHLIKTRGQQVTLRCSSQSGHNTVSWYQQALGQGPQFIFQYYREEENGRGNFPPRFSGLQFPNYSSELNVNALELDDSALYLCASSSGLAGGEDTQYFGPGTRLTVL.

The chain recombines TRBV4-1 with TRBJ2-6, with D unresolved. The germline CDR1 and CDR2 sequences are MGHRA and YSYEKL. The CDR3 spans 16 residues. V was pared by 4 bases and J by 0 bases, with 10 bases between. For the CDR3, the DNA is TGCGCCAGCAGCCCCCGGGTGGACTCTGGGGCCAACGTCCTGACTTTC. Translation: CASSPRVDSGANVLTF.